This TCR beta chain was recorded in a study of blood T cell repertoires in COVID-19. Two consecutive negative NP/OP PCR tests, clearance, or resolved symptoms defined Cohort 3 recovery. This CDR3 has 15 amino acids. V was cut by 6 bases and J by 5 bases, with 19 bases left in between. Per germline, CDR1 LNHDA and CDR2 SQIVND (reference sequence). Clones were sequenced by immunoSEQ multiplex PCR, and TCRdb holds only the in-frame ones, with some missing. This table has about 220,000 clones, under 90% appearing once. This sequence was found in a woman aged 60-70 years who had recovered from COVID-19. The material sequenced was PBMCs or T cells enriched from blood (not recorded which). This sequence joins TRBV19 and TRBJ1-1, with a possible D match to TRBD1 (6 bases). The CDR3 coding sequence is TGTGCCAGTAGGACGACATCAATGAGGGGGACTGAAGCTTTCTTT. It translates to CASRTTSMRGTEAFF.